This is a list of T cell receptor beta chains from one sample in a study of CD8 T cells in Susac syndrome. One entry per CDR3 protein results from TCRdb running MiXCR on the immunoSEQ multiplex PCR reads. The data show approximately 71,000 distinct CDR3 sequences, with nearly 96% seen just once and 0.095% to 0.13% held by the top ten. What was sequenced was CD4+ T cells from PBMCs. The receptors stem from a human donor with multiple sclerosis. Both conserved end residues are part of each CDR3. D genes are given only for firm matches. Rows may omit the clone size; those that give it use once, few, many or a size class.

clone size,J gene,D gene,V gene,CDR3 DNA,CDR3 protein
.,TRBJ2-7,.,TRBV2,TGTGCCAGCAGTGGACAGGTTAGCTCCTACGAGCAGTACTTC,CASSGQVSSYEQYF
.,TRBJ1-3,.,TRBV20-1,TGCAGTGCTAGTAGACACATCTCTGGAAACACCATATATTTT,CSASRHISGNTIYF
.,TRBJ1-2,TRBD1,TRBV9,TGTGCCAGCAGCGTAGAGGGGACAGGGGCTAACTATGGCTACACCTTC,CASSVEGTGANYGYTF
.,TRBJ2-6,.,TRBV30,TGTGCCTGGAGTGGTGGTAGGACAAAGGAGAAGTCTTCCTCTGGGGCCAACGTCCTGACTTTC,CAWSGGRTKEKSSSGANVLTF
.,TRBJ2-7,.,TRBV4-1,TGCGCCAGCAGCCACCCCCCAGGGACAAAAGCCTACGAGCAGTACTTC,CASSHPPGTKAYEQYF
.,TRBJ2-5,.,TRBV7-9,TGTGCCAGCAGCTCAGTCGAGACCCAGTACTTC,CASSSVETQYF
.,TRBJ1-2,TRBD1,TRBV29-1,TGCAGCGCCTCCGGGACAGATGAAATCTATGGCTACACCTTC,CSASGTDEIYGYTF
.,TRBJ2-1,.,TRBV9,TGTGCCAGCAGCGTGTTCCCGGCCAATGAGCAGTTCTTC,CASSVFPANEQFF
.,TRBJ2-3,.,TRBV29-1,TGCAGCGTTGTCGCTCCTAGCGCCAGGCGCGATACGCAGTATTTT,CSVVAPSARRDTQYF
.,TRBJ1-2,.,TRBV29-1,TGCAGCGTGCTCGTGGGGGCGTCCTATGGCTACACCTTC,CSVLVGASYGYTF
.,TRBJ2-7,TRBD1,TRBV7-2,TGTGCCAGCAGTCCATACAGGGGGACCTACGAGCAGTACTTC,CASSPYRGTYEQYF
few,TRBJ2-2,TRBD1,TRBV12-3/TRBV12-4,TGTGCCAGCAGCGACAGGGTCACCGGGGAGCTGTTTTTT,CASSDRVTGELFF
once,TRBJ1-5,.,TRBV10-3,TGTGCCATCAGTGAGTCGGCAGAGTATCAGCCCCAGCATTTT,CAISESAEYQPQHF
.,TRBJ2-1,.,TRBV27,TGTGCCAGCAGTTTAGACGGGGGATCCTACAATGAGCAGTTCTTC,CASSLDGGSYNEQFF
.,TRBJ2-1,.,TRBV29-1,TGCAGCCTCGCGGCCCGGGCTGGTGAGCAGTCCTTC,CSLAARAGEQSF
.,TRBJ2-1,.,TRBV5-5,TGTGCCAGCAGCTTTGCAGGAGGCCTCTACAATGAGCAGTTCTTC,CASSFAGGLYNEQFF
.,TRBJ1-1,TRBD1,TRBV7-9,TGTGCCAGCAGCCCCCGACAGGGAGGGAACACTGAAGCTTTCTTT,CASSPRQGGNTEAFF
.,TRBJ2-1,TRBD2,TRBV7-9,TGTGCCAACGACCGAGGACTAGCGGGGGGAGGATCCTACAATGAGCAGTTCTTC,CANDRGLAGGGSYNEQFF
.,TRBJ2-5,TRBD1,TRBV7-9,TGTGCCAGCACCCAACCAGGGGGCCAAGAGACCCAGTACTTC,CASTQPGGQETQYF
.,TRBJ1-2,TRBD1,TRBV18,TGTGCCAGCTCACCAGCACGGACAGGGGATGGCTACACCTTC,CASSPARTGDGYTF